The 32 T cell receptor beta chains below were found in one sample sequenced in a study of T cells in Graves' hyperthyroidism and ophthalmopathy. From RNA transcripts, TCR beta CDR3 regions were amplified. First-round RT-PCR of the TCR CDR3 relied on the HTBI primer set. From the multiplex PCR reads, TCRdb called clonotypes with MiXCR, one entry per CDR3 protein. The sample yields 500,000 to 550,000 distinct CDR3 sequences, 15% to 20% seen once. The sample was blood. Source of these receptors: a man between 40 and 49 years old with Graves' ophthalmopathy.

There are many counts of this clonotype. The chain employs TRBV5-1 and TRBJ1-1; weak D call: TRBD1 (6 bases). The V end was cut by 5 bases, the J end by 0 bases, with 14 bases between. Germline V lookup: CDR1 SGHRS, CDR2 YFSETQ. The CDR3 has 15 residues. The DNA of the CDR3 is TGCGCCAGCAGTCCCGGGACACTTATGAACACTGAAGCTTTCTTT. Amino acid sequence: CASSPGTLMNTEAFF.

J is TRBJ1-2 and V is TRBV7-8; D uncertain. V lost 4 bases and J lost 9, with 18 bases in between. The CDR3 has 14 residues. Germline values: CDR1 SGHVS, CDR2 FQNEAQ. The CDR3 DNA is TGTGCCAGCAGCTCTTCGGACGGACCTACACGCTACACCTTC. The encoded protein is CASSSSDGPTRYTF.

V usage is TRBV7-8 and J usage is TRBJ1-5, with TRBD1 as a possible D gene (5 bases). CDR3 length equals 15 residues. With 3 bases removed from V and 0 bases from J, the gap between germline ends came to 9 bases. Germline values: CDR1 SGHVS, CDR2 FQNEAQ. The CDR3 is CASSFDSNSNQPQHF. For the CDR3, the DNA is TGTGCCAGCAGCTTTGACAGCAATAGCAATCAGCCCCAGCATTTT.

This clonotype was detected only a few times. The chain has TRBV6-1 and TRBJ1-1; D is undetermined. V was cut by 3 bases and J by 5 bases, with 1 base left in between. This CDR3 has 10 residues. Germline V gene sequence: CDR1 MNHNS, CDR2 SASEGT. Here the CDR3 reads CASSDTEAFF. DNA of the CDR3: TGTGCCAGCAGTGATACTGAAGCTTTCTTT.

In this sample, this clonotype turned up a few times. The V and J genes are TRBV5-1 and TRBJ2-7; D might be TRBD1 (8 bases). Trimming pared 5 bases from V and 5 bases from J, leaving 14 bases between. Germline V CDR1 and CDR2: SGHRS, YFSETQ. This CDR3 has 13 amino acids. Written as DNA, the CDR3 is TGCGCCAGCAGAACAGGGGGGGAAGACGAGCAGTACTTC. Translation gives CASRTGGEDEQYF.

This clonotype was recorded at least ten times. This chain joins TRBV6-2 or TRBV6-3 and TRBJ2-5; TRBD2 aligns across 9 bases. This CDR3 has 15 residues. Germline loops: CDR1 MNHEY, CDR2 SVGEGT. Trimming cost V 7 bases and J 5 bases; bases outside gene matches: 11. CDR3 sequence (DNA): TGTGCCAGCACCGTTAGCGGGAGTGGAAGGGAGACCCAGTACTTC. This encodes CASTVSGSGRETQYF.

CDR3 amino acids: CASQGQVNTEAFF. Here the CDR3 DNA reads TGTGCCAGTCAGGGACAGGTGAACACTGAAGCTTTCTTT. The V call is TRBV19, the J call TRBJ1-1, with TRBD1 matching 8 bases. CDR1 is LNHDA and CDR2 is SQIVND in the germline V gene (reference sequence). J lost 0 bases, V lost 8 bases, and 2 bases had no gene match. This CDR3 is 13 amino acids long.

With respect to this clonotype: A much larger clone lies a single base off, so this may be a read error. This is likely a read error, given that the CDR3 carries no conserved phenylalanine or tryptophan at its end. This chain joins TRBV2 and TRBJ2-7; 7 bases align to TRBD1. The CDR3 is 13 residues long. V lost 7 bases, J lost 3 bases, and 6 bases stayed unmatched. In germline, CDR1 is SNHLY, CDR2 FYNNEI. DNA for the CDR3: TGTGCCAGCAACTCGGGACAGAACTACGAGCAGTACCTC. This gives the protein CASNSGQNYEQYL.

The chain carries TRBV25-1 and TRBJ1-5; 9 bases align to TRBD1. In germline, CDR1 is MGHDK, CDR2 SYGVNS. CDR3 length: 18 amino acids. Unmatched junction bases numbered 8, after V lost 2 bases and J lost 0 bases. CDR3 sequence: CASSEVTGGWYSNQPQHF. The CDR3 bases are TGTGCCAGCAGTGAAGTAACAGGGGGCTGGTATAGCAATCAGCCCCAGCATTTT.

This clonotype has only a few counts. The V call is TRBV29-1, the J call TRBJ1-2, with TRBD1 identical over 12 bases. The CDR3 is made up of 13 amino acids. V was clipped by 3 bases and J by 8 bases; unmatched bases: 4. The germline V gene encodes CDR1 SQVTM and CDR2 ANQGSEA. CDR3 in DNA: TGCAGCGTTGAGGGACAGGGGGCTTCGGGCTACACCTTC. It codes for CSVEGQGASGYTF.

This clonotype came up many times. The V and J genes are TRBV30 and TRBJ1-2; 10 nucleotides match TRBD1. The CDR3 is 15 residues long. Trimming at V came to 2 bases and at J to 4 bases, leaving 7 bases not matched to a gene. Germline lookup yields CDR1 GTSNPN and CDR2 SVGIG (reference sequence). The CDR3 loop is CAWSTPGTGAYGYTF. CDR3 sequence (DNA): TGTGCCTGGAGTACTCCCGGGACAGGGGCCTATGGCTACACCTTC.

The chain employs TRBV14 and TRBJ2-3; unclear D gene. The CDR3 has 13 residues. V was shortened by 4 bases and J by 3 bases, with 8 bases between the two germline ends. Germline V gives CDR1 SGHDN, CDR2 FVKESK. This chain's CDR3 is CASSLTWTDTQYF. In nucleotides, the CDR3 is TGTGCCAGCAGCCTCACTTGGACAGATACGCAGTATTTT.

This clonotype was counted between two and nine times. V gene TRBV28 combines with J gene TRBJ1-4, with TRBD1 matching 7 bases. Per germline, CDR1 MDHEN and CDR2 SYDVKM. Losses at the gene ends were 5 bases for V and 6 bases for J; bases not matched to a gene: 9. CDR3 size: 15 residues. DNA for the CDR3: TGTGCCAGCAGTAAACAGGGGTATAATTATGAAAAACTGTTTTTT. Translation gives CASSKQGYNYEKLFF.

In this sample, this clonotype turned up many times. The J gene is TRBJ2-5, the V gene TRBV28; perhaps TRBD1 as D (5 bases). Trimming took off 4 bases at V and 3 bases at J, with 15 bases between the two ends. From germline, CDR1 is MDHEN and CDR2 SYDVKM. The CDR3 loop spans 15 amino acids. The CDR3 DNA reads as TGTGCCAGCAGTTCCTACCTCAGGGTAGAAGAGACCCAGTACTTC. It is translated as CASSSYLRVEETQYF.

Remarks on this clonotype: Being one base from a much bigger clone, this may be a read error. This chain connects TRBV2 to TRBJ2-7; tentative D call: TRBD2 (5 bases). The CDR3 extends over 13 amino acids. Germline lookup yields CDR1 SNHLY and CDR2 FYNNEI. Here the CDR3 DNA reads TGTACCAGCAGCAGACGGACTCACGGCGAGCAGTACTTC. Residues: CTSSRRTHGEQYF.

This chain links TRBV19 with TRBJ1-6; 8 positions agree with TRBD1. This CDR3 spans 12 amino acids. Germline CDR1 LNHDA, CDR2 SQIVND (reference sequence). The ends lost 10 bases at V and 7 bases at J; junction bases unmatched: 3. Here the CDR3 DNA reads TGTGCCACTGGACAGGGAAATTCACCCCTCCACTTT. Its translation: CATGQGNSPLHF.

V usage is TRBV6-1 and J usage is TRBJ2-6; D gene ambiguous. The CDR3 runs 15 residues. Trimming pared 10 bases from V and 0 bases from J, leaving 13 bases between. CDR1 is MNHNS and CDR2 is SASEGT in the germline V gene. The CDR3, as DNA: TGTGCCACCTCCCCTAGGGACTCTGGGGCCAACGTCCTGACTTTC. Protein product: CATSPRDSGANVLTF.

The rearrangement joins TRBV7-6 to TRBJ2-5; 9 nucleotides match TRBD2. The length of the CDR3 is 16 residues. The ends lost 2 bases at V and 5 bases at J; junction bases unmatched: 9. Germline-derived CDR1 and CDR2 are SGHVS and FNYEAQ. Here the CDR3 reads CASSLKLSGGKETQYF. For the CDR3, the DNA is TGTGCCAGCAGCTTAAAGCTTAGCGGGGGAAAGGAGACCCAGTACTTC. Full variable domain (remainder filled in from reference TRBV7-6 and TRBJ2-5): GAGVSQSPRYKVTKRGQDVALRCDPISGHVSLYWYRQALGQGPEFLTYFNYEAQQDKSGLPNDRFSAERPEGSISTLTIQRTEQRDSAMYRCASSLKLSGGKETQYFGPGTRLLVL.

This clonotype was observed at least ten times. The V and J genes are TRBV7-9 and TRBJ2-7; 11 bases map to TRBD2. The germline V gene has CDR1 SEHNR and CDR2 FQNEAQ (reference sequence). V dropped 5 bases and J dropped 4; count of bases not matched to a gene: 4. CDR3 length: 14 residues. The CDR3 reads CASSTSGSWYEQYF. DNA of the CDR3: TGTGCCAGCAGCACTAGCGGGAGTTGGTACGAGCAGTACTTC.

The V and J genes are TRBV5-1 and TRBJ2-1; D gene uncertain. CDR1 is SGHRS and CDR2 is YFSETQ in the germline V gene. V was clipped by 3 bases and J by 11 bases, with 15 bases between them. This CDR3 region has 13 residues. CDR3 protein: CASSWDQHSKQFF. The CDR3, as DNA: TGCGCCAGCAGCTGGGATCAGCATTCTAAGCAGTTCTTC. The full variable domain, in which reference TRBV5-1 and TRBJ2-1 provide the parts outside the CDR3, is KAGVTQTPRYLIKTRGQQVTLSCSPISGHRSVSWYQQTPGQGLQFLFEYFSETQRNKGNFPGRFSGRQFSNSRSEMNVSTLELGDSALYLCASSWDQHSKQFFGPGTRLTVL.

At least ten counts were recorded for this clonotype. This chain joins TRBV11-3 and TRBJ2-2; D not certain. Germline loops: CDR1 SGHNT, CDR2 YENEEA. The germline V and J ends were trimmed by 5 bases and 7 bases, with 8 bases remaining between them. CDR3 length equals 12 residues. Written as DNA, the CDR3 is TGTGCCAGCAGCACCCTGATCGGGGAGCTGTTTTTT. Translated: CASSTLIGELFF.

This clonotype was seen many times. The J gene is TRBJ2-3, the V gene TRBV7-8; the D call may be TRBD1 or TRBD2 (6 bases each). The V end lost 4 bases, the J end lost 6 bases, and 26 bases lay between the germline ends. Germline CDR1 reads SGHVS; CDR2 reads FQNEAQ. The CDR3 runs 18 residues. Here the CDR3 DNA reads TGTGCCAGCAGCTCCAAGCAGAACCGGGGGCGCGCAGGGGATACGCAGTATTTT. It encodes CASSSKQNRGRAGDTQYF.

This clonotype was found a few times. This chain connects TRBV15 to TRBJ1-4; D is undetermined. The germline gives CDR1 LNHNV, CDR2 YYDKDF (reference sequence). The CDR3 covers 15 residues. The V gene lost 0 bases and the J gene lost 7 bases, with 12 bases spanning the gap. CDR3 loop: CATSRDASRSEKLFF. The CDR3 DNA is TGTGCCACCAGCAGAGATGCAAGTAGGTCTGAAAAACTGTTTTTT.

The V call is TRBV6-2 or TRBV6-3, the J call TRBJ2-7; a weak D match, TRBD1 (6 bases). Looked up from germline, CDR1 is MNHEY and CDR2 is SVGEGT. Trimming stripped 4 bases from V and 2 bases from J, with 18 bases between. The CDR3 covers 16 residues. CDR3 residues: CASSFGLGTLAYEQYF. CDR3 DNA sequence: TGTGCCAGCAGTTTCGGCCTCGGGACACTTGCCTACGAGCAGTACTTC.

The chain has TRBV5-8 and TRBJ2-7; 12 nucleotides line up with TRBD2. This CDR3 has 16 residues. The germline gives CDR1 SGHTS, CDR2 YDEGEE. V shed 0 bases, J shed 3 bases, and the junction held 4 bases outside the gene matches. The CDR3: CASSLDGLAGLYEQYF. The CDR3 DNA follows: TGTGCCAGCAGCTTGGACGGACTAGCGGGACTCTACGAGCAGTACTTC.

This clonotype appeared a few times. V is TRBV28 and J is TRBJ2-1; 7 nucleotides agree with TRBD1. This CDR3 has 14 residues. Germline V gene lookup returns CDR1 MDHEN and CDR2 SYDVKM. After removal of 4 bases from V and 6 bases from J, the junction contained 6 bases not matched to a gene. Written as DNA, the CDR3 is TGTGCCAGCAGTTCCCCGGGACAGTCCAATGAGCAGTTCTTC. Its translation: CASSSPGQSNEQFF. The variable domain in full, completed from reference TRBV28 and TRBJ2-1, reads DVKVTQSSRYLVKRTGEKVFLECVQDMDHENMFWYRQDPGLGLRLIYFSYDVKMKEKGDIPEGYSVSREKKERFSLILESASTNQTSMYLCASSSPGQSNEQFFGPGTRLTVL.

The chain employs TRBV12-3 or TRBV12-4 and TRBJ1-6, with TRBD1 as a possible D gene (5 bases). Trimming took off 7 bases at V and 6 bases at J, with 10 bases between the two ends. CDR3 length: 13 residues. The DNA of the CDR3 is TGTGCCAGCACCCAGGGCCCTAATTCACCCCTCCACTTT. This sequence encodes CASTQGPNSPLHF.

There are a few counts of this clonotype. This rearrangement joins TRBV2 to TRBJ1-2; unclear D gene. There are 10 residues in the CDR3. Germline CDR1 and CDR2: SNHLY and FYNNEI. Trimming removed 6 bases from V and 6 bases from J, with 5 bases in between. The CDR3, as DNA: TGTGCCAGCAGAGGCCATGGCTACACCTTC. Its protein product is CASRGHGYTF.

This clonotype has a count of ten or more. V gene TRBV12-3 or TRBV12-4 combines with J gene TRBJ1-2; unclear D gene. The CDR3 has 17 residues. Trimming stripped 0 bases from V and 0 bases from J, with 14 bases between. The CDR3: CASSLALWQSSNYGYTF. For the CDR3, the DNA is TGTGCCAGCAGTTTAGCGCTTTGGCAGAGTTCTAACTATGGCTACACCTTC.

The V gene is TRBV3-1, the J gene TRBJ1-6; weak D call: TRBD1 (6 bases). Germline lookup yields CDR1 LGHDT and CDR2 YNNKEL (reference sequence). The V and J ends lost 4 bases and 3 bases respectively, with 10 bases between them. The CDR3 runs to 15 residues. The CDR3, as DNA: TGTGCCAGCAGCCGGGACACCAACTATAATTCACCCCTCCACTTT. Protein: CASSRDTNYNSPLHF.

This clonotype was observed a few times. The rearrangement joins TRBV19 to TRBJ2-5; D not certain. V was pared by 3 bases and J by 2 bases, with 10 bases between. The germline gives CDR1 LNHDA, CDR2 SQIVND (reference sequence). The CDR3 runs to 14 residues. CDR3 in DNA: TGTGCCAGTAGTATTGGACCTCTACAAGAGACCCAGTACTTC. Translating it yields CASSIGPLQETQYF.

This chain uses TRBV29-1 with TRBJ1-1; unclear D gene. Germline V gene data show CDR1 as SQVTM and CDR2 as ANQGSEA. The CDR3 contains 13 residues. Trimming stripped 5 bases from V and 0 bases from J, with 10 bases between. CDR3 loop: CSVTHKMNTEAFF. CDR3 sequence (DNA): TGCAGCGTTACACATAAAATGAACACTGAAGCTTTCTTT.